Below, one T cell receptor (beta chain) is given with its context. Its antigen is unidentified. An end of the junction differs from the germline gene, which may be a read error. The sample is drawn from a study of cytomegalovirus exposure and HLA in healthy donors. The study's findings and limits: Confirmation in vitro established that a few CMV-associated chains were specific for CMV antigens.

The PCR contained 60 Vbeta and 13 Jbeta primers. Clones were sequenced by immunoSEQ multiplex PCR, and TCRdb holds only the in-frame ones, with some missing. The sample has 200,000 to 250,000 clones, roughly 80% seen once. The CDR3 sequence is 13 residues long. Germline assignment: CDR1 MGHDK and CDR2 SYGVNS. The chain is built from TRBV25-1 and TRBJ2-1, with D possibly TRBD2 on 5 matching bases. Sequencing input: PBMCs. The receptor was isolated from a girl aged 2-10 years in good health and CMV-seronegative. The CDR3 coding sequence is TGTGCCACCAGTTATTCGGGGTACAATGAGCAGTTCTTC. It yields the protein CATSYSGYNEQFF.